This T cell receptor (beta chain) came from a study of T-cell reconstitution after alpha-beta-depleted transplantation in children. Germline-derived CDR1 and CDR2 are MDHEN and SYDVKM. Trimming left V 7 bases short and J 6 bases short, with 22 bases between. This CDR3 spans 16 amino acids. A TCRbeta library incorporating unique molecular identifiers was prepared. TCRdb processed the PCR reads anew with MiXCR; each CDR3 protein has one entry. The table records about 360,000 distinct CDR3 sequences, about an eighth of them present only once. The chain links TRBV28 to TRBJ1-5; a weak D match, TRBD1 (5 bases). The source of this sequence is a human donor who donated a stem cell graft to a child with Fanconi anemia. The material sequenced was PBMCs, taken from the stem cell graft. The CDR3 coding sequence is TGTGCCAGCACAACCGGGGGGTCCGCGATGTTTCAGCCCCAGCATTTT. It specifies CASTTGGSAMFQPQHF.